This T cell receptor beta chain was identified in a study of cytomegalovirus exposure and HLA in healthy donors. Overall study findings and caveats: A few CMV-associated chains proved CMV antigen-specific in vitro.

Nominally healthy donors provided the samples, though records likely missed some immune exposures. Regarding this clone: Antigen unknown.

Amplification used 60 Vbeta primers and 13 Jbeta primers. Clones were read by immunoSEQ multiplex PCR, and TCRdb kept only the in-frame ones, dropping some. The table has approximately 180,000 clones, under 90% seen once. The CDR3 contains 18 residues. The V end lost 1 base, the J end lost 4 bases, and 20 bases lay between the germline ends. Germline loops: CDR1 SGHRS, CDR2 YFSETQ. The chain is built from TRBV5-1 and TRBJ1-4; a possible D gene is TRBD1 (5 bases). The specimen sequenced was PBMCs. The sequence was collected from a man between 18 and 35 years old in good health and CMV-seronegative. CDR3 nucleotide sequence: TGCGCCAGCAGCTTGCGCCCGACAGACTCGCTCCTTAATGAAAAACTGTTTTTT. Its translation: CASSLRPTDSLLNEKLFF.